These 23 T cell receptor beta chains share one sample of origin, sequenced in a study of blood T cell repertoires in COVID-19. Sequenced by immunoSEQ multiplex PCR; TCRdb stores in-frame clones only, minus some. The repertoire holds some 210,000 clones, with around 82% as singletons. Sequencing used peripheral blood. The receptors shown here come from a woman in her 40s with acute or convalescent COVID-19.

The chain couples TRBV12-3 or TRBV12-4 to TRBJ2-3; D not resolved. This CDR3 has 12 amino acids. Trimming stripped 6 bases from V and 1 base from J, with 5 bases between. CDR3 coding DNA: TGTGCCAGCAGATTCGGCACAGATACGCAGTATTTT. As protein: CASRFGTDTQYF.

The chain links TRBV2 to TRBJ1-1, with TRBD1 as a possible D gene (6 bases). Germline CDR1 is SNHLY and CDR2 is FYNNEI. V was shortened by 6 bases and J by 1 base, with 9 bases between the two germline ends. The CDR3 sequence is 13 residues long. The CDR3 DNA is TGTGCCAGCAGCCCGACAGGGAACACTGAAGCTTTCTTT. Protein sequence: CASSPTGNTEAFF.

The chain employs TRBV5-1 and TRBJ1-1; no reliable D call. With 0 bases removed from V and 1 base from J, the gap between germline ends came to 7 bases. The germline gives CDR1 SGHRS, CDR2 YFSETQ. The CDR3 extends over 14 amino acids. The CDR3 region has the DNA TGCGCCAGCAGCTTGGTACCGGGGAACACTGAAGCTTTCTTT. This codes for CASSLVPGNTEAFF. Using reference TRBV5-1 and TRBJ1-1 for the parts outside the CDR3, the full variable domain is KAGVTQTPRYLIKTRGQQVTLSCSPISGHRSVSWYQQTPGQGLQFLFEYFSETQRNKGNFPGRFSGRQFSNSRSEMNVSTLELGDSALYLCASSLVPGNTEAFFGQGTRLTVV.

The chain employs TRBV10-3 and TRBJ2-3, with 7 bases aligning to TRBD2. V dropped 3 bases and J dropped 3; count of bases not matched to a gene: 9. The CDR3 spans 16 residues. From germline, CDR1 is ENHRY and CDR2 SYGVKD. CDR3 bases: TGTGCCATCAGTGATGATCGACTAGCTTGGACAGATACGCAGTATTTT. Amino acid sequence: CAISDDRLAWTDTQYF.

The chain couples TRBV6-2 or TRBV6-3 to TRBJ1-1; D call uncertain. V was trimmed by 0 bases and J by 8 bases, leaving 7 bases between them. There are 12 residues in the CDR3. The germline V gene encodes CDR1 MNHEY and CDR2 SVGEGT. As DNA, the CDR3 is TGTGCCAGCAGTTACTCGGGCTGGGAAGCTTTCTTT. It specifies CASSYSGWEAFF.

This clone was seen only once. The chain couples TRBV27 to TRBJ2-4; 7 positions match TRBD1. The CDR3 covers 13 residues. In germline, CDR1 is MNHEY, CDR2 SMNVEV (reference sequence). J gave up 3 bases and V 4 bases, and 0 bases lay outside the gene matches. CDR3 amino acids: CASSWDSKNIQYF. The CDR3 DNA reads TGTGCCAGCAGTTGGGACAGCAAAAACATTCAGTACTTC.

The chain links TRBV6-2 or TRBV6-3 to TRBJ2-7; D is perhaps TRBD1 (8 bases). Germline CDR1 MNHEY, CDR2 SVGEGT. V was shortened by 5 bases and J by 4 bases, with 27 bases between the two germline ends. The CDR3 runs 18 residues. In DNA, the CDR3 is TGTGCCAGCAGTCTACAGGGGGAGGGCACTAGCTCGTCTTACGAGCAGTACTTC. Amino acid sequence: CASSLQGEGTSSSYEQYF.

The CDR3 sequence: CASSPGLAVTYEQYF. The CDR3, as DNA: TGCGCCAGCAGCCCGGGACTAGCGGTAACCTACGAGCAGTACTTC. The V call is TRBV5-1, the J call TRBJ2-7; 11 nucleotides line up with TRBD2. CDR3 length: 15 residues. V lost 4 bases, J lost 2 bases, and 5 bases stayed unmatched. Germline CDR1 SGHRS, CDR2 YFSETQ.

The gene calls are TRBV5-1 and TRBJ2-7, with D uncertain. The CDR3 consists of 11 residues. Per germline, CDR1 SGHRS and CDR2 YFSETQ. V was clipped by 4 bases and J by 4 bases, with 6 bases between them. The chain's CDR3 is CASSTNYEQYF. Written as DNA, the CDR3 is TGCGCCAGCAGCACTAATTACGAGCAGTACTTC.

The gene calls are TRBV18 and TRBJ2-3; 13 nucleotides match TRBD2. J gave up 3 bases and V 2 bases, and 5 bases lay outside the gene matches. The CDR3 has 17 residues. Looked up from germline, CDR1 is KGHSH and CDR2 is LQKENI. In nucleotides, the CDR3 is TGTGCCAGCTCACCAAAGGGGACTAGCGGGATTACAGATACGCAGTATTTT. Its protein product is CASSPKGTSGITDTQYF.

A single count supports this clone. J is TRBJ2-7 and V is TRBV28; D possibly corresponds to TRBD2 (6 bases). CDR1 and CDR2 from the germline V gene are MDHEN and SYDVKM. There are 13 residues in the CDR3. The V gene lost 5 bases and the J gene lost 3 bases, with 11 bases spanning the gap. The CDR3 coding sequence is TGTGCCAGCAGTGCGGGACTCTACTACGAGCAGTACTTC. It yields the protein CASSAGLYYEQYF.

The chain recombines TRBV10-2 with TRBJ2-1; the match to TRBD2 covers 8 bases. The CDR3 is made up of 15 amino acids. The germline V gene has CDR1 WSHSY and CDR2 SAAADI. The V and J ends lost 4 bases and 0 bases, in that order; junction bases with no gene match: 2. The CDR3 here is CASSAGGASYNEQFF. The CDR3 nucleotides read TGCGCCAGCAGTGCCGGGGGGGCCTCCTACAATGAGCAGTTCTTC.

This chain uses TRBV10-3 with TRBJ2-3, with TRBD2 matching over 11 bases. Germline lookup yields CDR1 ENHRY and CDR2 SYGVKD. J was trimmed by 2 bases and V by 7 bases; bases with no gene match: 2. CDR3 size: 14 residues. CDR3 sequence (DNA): TGTGCCATCAAGACTAGCGGGGACACAGATACGCAGTATTTT. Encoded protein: CAIKTSGDTDTQYF.

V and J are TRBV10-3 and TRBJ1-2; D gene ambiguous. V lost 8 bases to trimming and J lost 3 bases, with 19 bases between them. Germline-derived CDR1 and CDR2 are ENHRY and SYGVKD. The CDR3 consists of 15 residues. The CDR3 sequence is CAILNQRGSHYGYTF. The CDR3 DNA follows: TGTGCCATCTTGAACCAAAGAGGGTCGCACTATGGCTACACCTTC.

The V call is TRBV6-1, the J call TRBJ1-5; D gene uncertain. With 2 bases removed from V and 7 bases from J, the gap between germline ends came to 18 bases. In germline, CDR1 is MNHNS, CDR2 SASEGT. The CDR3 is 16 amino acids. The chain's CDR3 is CASSEYVRGNLQPQHF. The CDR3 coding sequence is TGTGCCAGCAGTGAATATGTGCGGGGAAATCTCCAGCCCCAGCATTTT.

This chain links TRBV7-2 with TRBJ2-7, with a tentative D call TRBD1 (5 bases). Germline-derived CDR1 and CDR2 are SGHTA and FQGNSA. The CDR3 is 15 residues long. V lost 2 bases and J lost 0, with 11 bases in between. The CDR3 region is CASSLQGSSSYEQYF. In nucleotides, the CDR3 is TGTGCCAGCAGCTTACAGGGTTCTAGCTCCTACGAGCAGTACTTC.

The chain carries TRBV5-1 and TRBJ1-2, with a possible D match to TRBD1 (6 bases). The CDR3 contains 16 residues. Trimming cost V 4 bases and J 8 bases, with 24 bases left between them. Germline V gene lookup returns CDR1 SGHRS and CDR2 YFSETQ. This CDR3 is CASSMDPGGGGSGYTF. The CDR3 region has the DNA TGCGCCAGCAGCATGGACCCCGGGGGCGGGGGGAGCGGCTACACCTTC.

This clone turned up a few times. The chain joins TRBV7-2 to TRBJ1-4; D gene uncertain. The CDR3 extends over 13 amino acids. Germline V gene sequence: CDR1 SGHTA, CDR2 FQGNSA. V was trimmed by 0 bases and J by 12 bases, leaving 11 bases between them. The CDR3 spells CASSLAPLPELFF. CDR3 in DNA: TGTGCCAGCAGCTTAGCCCCCCTCCCAGAACTGTTTTTT.

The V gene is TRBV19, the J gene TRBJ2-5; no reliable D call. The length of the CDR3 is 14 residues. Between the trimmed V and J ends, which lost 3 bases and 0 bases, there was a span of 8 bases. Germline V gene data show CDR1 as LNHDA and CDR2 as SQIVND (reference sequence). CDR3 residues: CASSISINQETQYF. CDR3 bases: TGTGCCAGTAGTATCTCTATAAACCAAGAGACCCAGTACTTC. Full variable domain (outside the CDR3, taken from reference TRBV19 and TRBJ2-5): DGGITQSPKYLFRKEGQNVTLSCEQNLNHDAMYWYRQDPGQGLRLIYYSQIVNDFQKGDIAEGYSVSREKKESFPLTVTSAQKNPTAFYLCASSISINQETQYFGPGTRLLVL.

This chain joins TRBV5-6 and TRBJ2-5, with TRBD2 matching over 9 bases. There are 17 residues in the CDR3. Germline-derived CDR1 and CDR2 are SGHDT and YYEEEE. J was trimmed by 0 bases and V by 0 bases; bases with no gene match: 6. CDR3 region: CASSLDAGGPYQETQYF. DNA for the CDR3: TGTGCCAGCAGCTTGGATGCGGGGGGGCCGTACCAAGAGACCCAGTACTTC. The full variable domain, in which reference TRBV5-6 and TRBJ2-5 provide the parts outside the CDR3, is DAGVTQSPTHLIKTRGQQVTLRCSPKSGHDTVSWYQQALGQGPQFIFQYYEEEERQRGNFPDRFSGHQFPNYSSELNVNALLLGDSALYLCASSLDAGGPYQETQYFGPGTRLLVL.

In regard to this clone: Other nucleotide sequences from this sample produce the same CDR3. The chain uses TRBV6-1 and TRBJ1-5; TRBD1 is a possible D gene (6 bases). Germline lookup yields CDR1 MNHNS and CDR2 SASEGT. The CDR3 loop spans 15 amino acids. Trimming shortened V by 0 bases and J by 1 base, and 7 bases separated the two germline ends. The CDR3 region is CASSEATGSNQPQHF. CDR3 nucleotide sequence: TGTGCCAGCAGTGAAGCAACAGGGAGCAATCAGCCCCAGCATTTT.

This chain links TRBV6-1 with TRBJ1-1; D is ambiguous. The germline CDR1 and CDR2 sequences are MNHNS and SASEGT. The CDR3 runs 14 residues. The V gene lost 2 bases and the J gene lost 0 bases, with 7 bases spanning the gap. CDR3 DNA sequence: TGTGCCAGCAGTGAAACAACCTTGAACACTGAAGCTTTCTTT. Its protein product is CASSETTLNTEAFF.

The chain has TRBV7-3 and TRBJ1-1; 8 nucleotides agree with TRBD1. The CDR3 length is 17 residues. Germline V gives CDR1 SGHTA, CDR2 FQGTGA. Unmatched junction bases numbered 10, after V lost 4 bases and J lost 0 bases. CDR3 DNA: TGTGCCAGCAGCTGGGTGGCAGGGGGCGCGGTGAACACTGAAGCTTTCTTT. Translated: CASSWVAGGAVNTEAFF.